Shown below are 29 T cell receptor beta chains from a single sample sequenced in a study of T cells in Graves' hyperthyroidism and ophthalmopathy. RNA transcripts were the template for amplifying TCR beta CDR3 regions. HTBI primers drove first-round RT-PCR of the TCR CDR3. TCRdb called the multiplex PCR reads again in MiXCR, with one record for every CDR3 protein. The sample has over 200,000 distinct CDR3 sequences, about 15% seen once. The sample consisted of blood. Receptors were obtained from a man aged 45-65 years with Graves' hyperthyroidism.

The CDR3 coding sequence is TGTGCCAGCAGCGGACTAGCGGGTGCATCCTACAATGAGCAGTTCTTC. This sequence encodes CASSGLAGASYNEQFF. The V gene is TRBV9, the J gene TRBJ2-1; 10 bases agree with TRBD2. Germline V CDR1 and CDR2: SGDLS, YYNGEE. The V and J ends lost 3 bases and 1 base, in that order; junction bases with no gene match: 4. The CDR3 extends over 16 amino acids.

This clonotype has a count of ten or more. The V call is TRBV20-1, the J call TRBJ2-1, with 14 bases identical to TRBD2. Trimming at V came to 3 bases and at J to 6 bases, leaving 4 bases not matched to a gene. Germline assignment: CDR1 DFQATT and CDR2 SNEGSKA (reference sequence). The CDR3 sequence is 15 residues long. CDR3 nucleotides: TGCAGTGCTAGTTTCGGACTAGCGGGGGGCAATGAGCAGTTCTTC. It codes for CSASFGLAGGNEQFF.

V is TRBV29-1 and J is TRBJ2-7; 11 nucleotides align to TRBD1. V lost 0 bases to trimming and J lost 6 bases; unmatched junction nucleotides: 7. CDR1 and CDR2 (germline): SQVTM, ANQGSEA. The CDR3 has 15 amino acids. This CDR3 reads CSVEETGTGGGEQYF. The CDR3 coding sequence is TGCAGCGTTGAAGAAACCGGGACAGGGGGGGGCGAGCAGTACTTC.

In its sample, this clonotype was seen a few times. The rearrangement uses TRBV28 and TRBJ2-2; D remains unclear. The CDR3 is 15 residues long. The germline gives CDR1 MDHEN, CDR2 SYDVKM. The germline V and J ends were trimmed by 1 base and 3 bases, with 9 bases remaining between them. CDR3 sequence: CASSLSRLHTGELFF. The CDR3 DNA follows: TGTGCCAGCAGTTTATCGCGACTTCACACCGGGGAGCTGTTTTTT.

In its sample, this clonotype was seen many times. V gene TRBV6-2 or TRBV6-3 combines with J gene TRBJ2-1, with D maybe TRBD1 (6 bases). Germline V lookup: CDR1 MNHEY, CDR2 SVGEGT. This CDR3 has 15 amino acids. Between the trimmed V and J ends, which lost 6 bases and 5 bases, there was a span of 17 bases. This CDR3 is CASREDRKVNNEQFF. The CDR3 DNA sequence: TGTGCCAGCAGGGAGGACAGAAAAGTAAACAATGAGCAGTTCTTC.

There are a few counts of this clonotype. The rearrangement links TRBV20-1 to TRBJ2-7, with D uncertain. This CDR3 contains 12 residues. The ends were cut back, 6 bases at V and 2 bases at J, with 11 bases in the middle. Germline V gene lookup returns CDR1 DFQATT and CDR2 SNEGSKA (reference sequence). The CDR3, as DNA: TGCAGTGCCCTCGGGCCGGCCTACGAGCAGTACTTC. Protein product: CSALGPAYEQYF.

J is TRBJ2-5 and V is TRBV4-1; 11 bases match TRBD2. The junction had 7 bases not matched to a gene; V was cut back by 4 bases and J by 6 bases. This CDR3 has 15 residues. Germline V gives CDR1 MGHRA, CDR2 YSYEKL. The CDR3 bases are TGCGCCAGCAGCCGAGACACTAGCGGGAGACAGACCCAGTACTTC. Protein product: CASSRDTSGRQTQYF.

This clonotype was counted at least ten times. This sequence joins TRBV9 and TRBJ1-1; D gene uncertain. The CDR3 loop spans 12 amino acids. Per germline, CDR1 SGDLS and CDR2 YYNGEE. V lost 4 bases and J 0 bases, leaving 4 bases between the germline ends. CDR3 sequence: CASSSMNTEAFF. CDR3 in DNA: TGTGCCAGCAGCTCCATGAACACTGAAGCTTTCTTT.

In its sample, this clonotype was seen many times. CDR3 sequence reads: CAWSVREGGADTQYF. The DNA of the CDR3 is TGTGCCTGGAGTGTACGGGAGGGCGGGGCAGATACGCAGTATTTT. J is TRBJ2-3 and V is TRBV30; 8 bases align to TRBD2. CDR1 is GTSNPN, CDR2 SVGIG, per germline (reference sequence). V was pared by 0 bases and J by 4 bases, with 6 bases of the junction left unmatched. This CDR3 has 15 amino acids.

This clonotype was seen at least ten times. This sequence joins TRBV28 and TRBJ2-1; 7 bases agree with TRBD2. The CDR3 is 12 residues long. V dropped 5 bases and J dropped 7; count of bases not matched to a gene: 2. Per the germline V gene, CDR1 is MDHEN and CDR2 is SYDVKM. The CDR3 nucleotides read TGTGCCAGCAGTATAGCGGGTAATGAGCAGTTCTTC. This translates into CASSIAGNEQFF.

This chain links TRBV9 with TRBJ1-1, with D possibly TRBD1 on 6 matching bases. The CDR3 totals 15 residues. V gave up 6 bases and J gave up 1 base, with 16 bases separating them. Germline V gene sequence: CDR1 SGDLS, CDR2 YYNGEE. The CDR3 bases are TGTGCCAGCACCCTAGGGGGACAACCGAACACTGAAGCTTTCTTT. Protein sequence: CASTLGGQPNTEAFF.

The sample holds a few counts of this clonotype. V and J are TRBV28 and TRBJ1-2; D gene ambiguous. CDR3 length: 11 residues. Germline V gene data show CDR1 as MDHEN and CDR2 as SYDVKM. The CDR3 DNA reads TGTACCTCAGCCTCAAACTATGGCTACACCTTC. It encodes CTSASNYGYTF.

This clonotype has at least ten counts. The CDR3 DNA sequence: TGTGCCAGCTATCCGGGCAGGCCTAATAGCAATCAGCCCCAGCATTTT. Its protein is CASYPGRPNSNQPQHF. This chain links TRBV6-4 with TRBJ1-5, with D uncertain. V was cut by 8 bases and J by 0 bases, with 17 bases left in between. The CDR3 length is 16 residues. Germline CDR1 reads MRHNA; CDR2 reads SNTAGT.

The rearrangement joins TRBV19 to TRBJ2-2, with a possible D match to TRBD1 (6 bases). The ends were cut back, 3 bases at V and 6 bases at J, with 11 bases in the middle. The CDR3 covers 14 residues. Germline loops: CDR1 LNHDA, CDR2 SQIVND (reference sequence). The CDR3 protein is CASSILGAPGELFF. The CDR3 DNA follows: TGTGCCAGTAGTATCCTGGGGGCGCCCGGGGAGCTGTTTTTT. Based on the CDR3 plus reference TRBV19 and TRBJ2-2, the full variable domain is DGGITQSPKYLFRKEGQNVTLSCEQNLNHDAMYWYRQDPGQGLRLIYYSQIVNDFQKGDIAEGYSVSREKKESFPLTVTSAQKNPTAFYLCASSILGAPGELFFGEGSRLTVL.

The table lists this clonotype with a few counts. The chain carries TRBV20-1 and TRBJ2-1; the D is unclear. From germline, CDR1 is DFQATT and CDR2 SNEGSKA (reference sequence). The CDR3 consists of 13 residues. The CDR3 loop reads CSPGPSSYNEQFF. The CDR3 DNA follows: TGCAGCCCCGGACCGAGCTCCTACAATGAGCAGTTCTTC.

This clonotype was counted only a few times. The chain uses TRBV7-3 and TRBJ2-5, with 11 bases aligning to TRBD2. The CDR3 runs 15 residues. V dropped 5 bases and J dropped 6; count of bases not matched to a gene: 8. Germline values: CDR1 SGHTA, CDR2 FQGTGA. CDR3 region: CASSTGTSGQKTQYF. DNA for the CDR3: TGTGCCAGCAGCACCGGGACTAGCGGTCAAAAGACCCAGTACTTC.

This clonotype was recorded at least ten times. This rearrangement joins TRBV20-1 to TRBJ2-3, with a weak D call TRBD2 (5 bases). Germline V gives CDR1 DFQATT, CDR2 SNEGSKA (reference sequence). This CDR3 contains 15 residues. Deletions cut 7 bases from V and 4 bases from J, with 21 bases between. CDR3 in amino acids: CSVPNVIGGADTQYF. CDR3 DNA: TGCAGTGTCCCGAACGTCATCGGAGGCGCAGATACGCAGTATTTT.

This clonotype has ten or more counts. This rearrangement joins TRBV10-1 to TRBJ2-7; TRBD2 matches 8 bases. V lost 3 bases, J lost 3 bases, and 7 bases stayed unmatched. Looked up from germline, CDR1 is WNHNN and CDR2 is SYGVQD (reference sequence). This CDR3 region has 15 residues. The CDR3 is CASSDITSGSYEQYF. As DNA, the CDR3 is TGCGCCAGCAGTGATATCACGAGCGGGAGCTACGAGCAGTACTTC.

This clonotype appeared many times. The CDR3 spells CASGGQGGANNEQFF. The CDR3 DNA is TGTGCCAGCGGCGGGCAGGGAGGGGCAAACAATGAGCAGTTCTTC. The chain carries TRBV11-3 and TRBJ2-1; 7 bases are shared with TRBD2. Germline V lookup: CDR1 SGHNT, CDR2 YENEEA. J gave up 5 bases and V 8 bases, and 12 bases lay outside the gene matches. The CDR3 consists of 15 residues.

V usage is TRBV7-9 and J usage is TRBJ1-2; no clear D. The V end was cut by 2 bases, the J end by 7 bases, with 14 bases between. Looked up from germline, CDR1 is SEHNR and CDR2 is FQNEAQ (reference sequence). This CDR3 is built from 14 residues. CDR3 region: CASSLTQLAGGYTF. In DNA, the CDR3 is TGTGCCAGCAGCTTAACCCAGCTAGCCGGTGGCTACACCTTC. Drawing the rest from reference TRBV7-9 and TRBJ1-2, the complete variable domain is DTGVSQNPRHKITKRGQNVTFRCDPISEHNRLYWYRQTLGQGPEFLTYFQNEAQLEKSRLLSDRFSAERPKGSFSTLEIQRTEQGDSAMYLCASSLTQLAGGYTFGSGTRLTVV.

This clonotype was recorded only once. A single base separates this from a much larger clone, so it may be a read error. The chain has TRBV6-2 or TRBV6-3 and TRBJ2-7; D is ambiguous. Per germline, CDR1 MNHEY and CDR2 SVGEGT. The CDR3 sequence is 15 residues long. V lost 0 bases and J 5 bases, leaving 14 bases between the germline ends. The DNA of the CDR3 is TGTGCCAGCAGTTACTCAGGGCGGCGGCTGCACGAGCAGTACTTC. Protein sequence: CASSYSGRRLHEQYF.

The table lists this clonotype with many counts. This chain connects TRBV3-1 to TRBJ1-1; D ambiguous. Trimming stripped 3 bases from V and 0 bases from J, with 8 bases between. Germline assignment: CDR1 LGHDT and CDR2 YNNKEL (reference sequence). There are 14 residues in the CDR3. DNA for the CDR3: TGTGCCAGCAGCCAGTCAGAGGTGAACACTGAAGCTTTCTTT. This gives the protein CASSQSEVNTEAFF.

This clonotype appeared many times. This sequence joins TRBV7-2 and TRBJ2-5; 15 bases agree with TRBD2. Germline CDR1 is SGHTA and CDR2 is FQGNSA. The junction had 1 base not matched to a gene; V was cut back by 5 bases and J by 6 bases. This CDR3 is 14 amino acids long. In DNA, the CDR3 is TGTGCCAGCAGCGGGACTAGCGGGAGGAAGACCCAGTACTTC. Amino acid sequence: CASSGTSGRKTQYF.

This clonotype came up a few times. The chain employs TRBV11-3 and TRBJ2-1, with D tentatively TRBD1 (6 bases). The CDR3 is 16 amino acids. CDR1 is SGHNT, CDR2 YENEEA, per germline. The V gene lost 1 base and the J gene lost 8 bases, with 18 bases spanning the gap. CDR3 residues: CASSLVGGQVGHEQFF. Written as DNA, the CDR3 is TGTGCCAGCAGCTTAGTTGGGGGCCAGGTGGGGCATGAGCAGTTCTTC.

In its sample, this clonotype was seen many times. The genes are TRBV12-3 or TRBV12-4 and TRBJ2-7, with a possible D match to TRBD1 (6 bases). This CDR3 has 16 residues. The germline V and J ends were trimmed by 5 bases and 0 bases, with 17 bases remaining between them. The CDR3 sequence: CASSQRTAVSSYEQYF. The CDR3 DNA sequence: TGTGCCAGCAGTCAAAGGACAGCGGTAAGCTCCTACGAGCAGTACTTC.

The chain combines TRBV28 with TRBJ2-1; D is possibly TRBD1 or TRBD2 (5 bases each). V dropped 6 bases and J dropped 5 bases, with 14 bases sitting between them. The germline CDR1 and CDR2 sequences are MDHEN and SYDVKM. This CDR3 comprises 14 residues. CDR3 protein: CASSLGTRNNEQFF. As DNA, the CDR3 is TGTGCCAGCAGCTTGGGGACCCGCAACAATGAGCAGTTCTTC.

This clonotype was detected ten times or more. The chain couples TRBV20-1 to TRBJ2-7; the D is unclear. Germline V CDR1 and CDR2: DFQATT, SNEGSKA (reference sequence). V was cut by 5 bases and J by 2 bases, with 4 bases left in between. The CDR3 length is 10 residues. DNA for the CDR3: TGCAGTGCTCGCCCCTACGAGCAGTACTTC. Its protein product is CSARPYEQYF.

This clonotype was observed at least ten times. V usage is TRBV12-3 or TRBV12-4 and J usage is TRBJ2-1; 9 bases are a match to TRBD1. The CDR3 runs 15 residues. Trimming cost V 5 bases and J 5 bases; bases outside gene matches: 7. The CDR3 DNA reads as TGTGCCAGCAGTCTTCGGGACAGGGTTCACAATGAGCAGTTCTTC. It encodes CASSLRDRVHNEQFF.

This clonotype was observed many times. J is TRBJ1-5 and V is TRBV30, with D possibly TRBD1 on 5 matching bases. The CDR3 contains 14 residues. Germline V lookup: CDR1 GTSNPN, CDR2 SVGIG (reference sequence). V was pared by 4 bases and J by 4 bases, with 14 bases between. CDR3 nucleotide sequence: TGTGCCTGGAACCCCGGGACCCTTAATCAGCCCCAGCATTTT. Translated: CAWNPGTLNQPQHF.